The 24 T cell receptor beta chains reported below all come from one sample, sequenced in a study of T cells after yellow fever vaccination. TCRdb reprocessed the 5' RACE reads with MiXCR, giving one entry per CDR3 protein. The data contain roughly 260,000 distinct CDR3 sequences, over 10% of them singletons. The specimen comprised CD4+ T cells sorted from PBMCs, sampled 45 days after the yellow fever booster vaccination. The source of these receptors is a man between 25 and 39 years old who received the YFV17D yellow fever vaccine.

The CDR3 DNA follows: TGTGCCAGCAGCCGGCGTGGAGGCGGGGTCTCCTACAATGAGCAGTTCTTC. It specifies CASSRRGGGVSYNEQFF. The chain recombines TRBV3-1 with TRBJ2-1, with D possibly matching TRBD2 (6 bases). V was trimmed by 4 bases and J by 0 bases, leaving 16 bases between them. This CDR3 has 17 residues. Germline V lookup: CDR1 LGHDT, CDR2 YNNKEL (reference sequence).

CDR3 nucleotides: TGTGCCAGCAGACACGGACAGGGGGACGATGAGCAGTTCTTC. Residues: CASRHGQGDDEQFF. The gene calls are TRBV6-2 or TRBV6-3 and TRBJ2-1, with 10 bases aligning to TRBD1. The CDR3 runs 14 residues. V shed 6 bases and J 8 bases; nucleotides not matched to a gene: 7. Per germline, CDR1 MNHEY and CDR2 SVGEGT.

The chain employs TRBV15 and TRBJ1-6, with D hard to call. This CDR3 is 12 amino acids long. Germline CDR1 LNHNV, CDR2 YYDKDF (reference sequence). The germline V and J ends were trimmed by 5 bases and 8 bases, with 7 bases remaining between them. CDR3 region: CATSRADSPLHF. The CDR3 nucleotides are TGTGCCACCAGCCGAGCAGATTCACCCCTCCACTTT.

The chain has TRBV20-1 and TRBJ2-7; D possibly corresponds to TRBD1 (9 bases). CDR3 length equals 16 residues. Trimming shortened V by 1 base and J by 3 bases, and 19 bases separated the two germline ends. CDR1 and CDR2 from the germline V gene are DFQATT and SNEGSKA (reference sequence). DNA for the CDR3: TGCAGTGCTAGAGTAGCGGGACAGGGAAGTTTCTACGAGCAGTACTTC. This encodes CSARVAGQGSFYEQYF.

This clonotype was seen only a few times. V usage is TRBV15 and J usage is TRBJ2-5; TRBD2 matches 13 bases. V lost 0 bases and J lost 5; bases outside the gene matches: 12. The CDR3 sequence is 19 residues long. Germline V gene lookup returns CDR1 LNHNV and CDR2 YYDKDF (reference sequence). Here the CDR3 DNA reads TGTGCCACCAGCAGAGATGGCACTAGCGGGAGGGCCCAGAAGGAGACCCAGTACTTC. Protein product: CATSRDGTSGRAQKETQYF.

This clonotype was observed a handful of times. This chain connects TRBV6-1 to TRBJ2-1; D remains ambiguous. Germline lookup yields CDR1 MNHNS and CDR2 SASEGT. V shed 7 bases and J shed 4 bases, with 8 bases lying between them. CDR3 length: 12 residues. The chain's CDR3 is CASNQPYNEQFF. In nucleotides, the CDR3 is TGTGCCAGCAACCAACCTTACAATGAGCAGTTCTTC.

The genes are TRBV7-3 and TRBJ2-1, with 10 bases fitting TRBD2. This CDR3 spans 14 amino acids. The junction had 8 bases not matched to a gene; V was cut back by 3 bases and J by 12 bases. The germline CDR1 and CDR2 sequences are SGHTA and FQGTGA. The DNA for the CDR3 is TGTGCCAGCAGCTTGGCTAGCGGGAGTGACGTGCAGTTCTTC. This translates into CASSLASGSDVQFF.

In this sample, this clonotype turned up a few times. The chain has TRBV20-1 and TRBJ2-1; D possibly corresponds to TRBD1 (6 bases). CDR3 length: 14 amino acids. V was cut by 4 bases and J by 6 bases, with 16 bases left in between. The V gene's germline CDR1 is DFQATT and CDR2 SNEGSKA (reference sequence). In DNA form, the CDR3 reads TGCAGTGCTACCCAGGGGCTAGCAGGCAATGAGCAGTTCTTC. As protein: CSATQGLAGNEQFF.

This clonotype was observed a few times. The chain recombines TRBV11-2 with TRBJ2-5; D is ambiguous. This CDR3 region has 12 residues. The V end was cut by 1 base, the J end by 7 bases, with 7 bases between. Germline V CDR1 and CDR2: SGHAT, FQNNGV. The CDR3 spells CASSLGIRTQYF. The CDR3 nucleotides are TGTGCCAGCAGCTTAGGAATCAGGACCCAGTACTTC. Full variable domain (remainder filled in from reference TRBV11-2 and TRBJ2-5): EAGVAQSPRYKIIEKRQSVAFWCNPISGHATLYWYQQILGQGPKLLIQFQNNGVVDDSQLPKDRFSAERLKGVDSTLKIQPAKLEDSAVYLCASSLGIRTQYFGPGTRLLVL.

This clonotype appeared a few times. The chain combines TRBV10-1 with TRBJ2-5, with unresolved D. The ends were cut back, 2 bases at V and 5 bases at J, with 15 bases in the middle. The CDR3 contains 15 residues. CDR1 is WNHNN, CDR2 SYGVQD, per germline (reference sequence). The CDR3 sequence: CASSEKVMAGETQYF. CDR3 DNA sequence: TGCGCCAGCAGTGAGAAGGTTATGGCCGGGGAGACCCAGTACTTC.

The rearrangement links TRBV28 to TRBJ1-5; weak D call: TRBD1 (5 bases). CDR1 is MDHEN and CDR2 is SYDVKM in the germline V gene. The germline V and J ends were trimmed by 5 bases and 6 bases, with 17 bases remaining between them. This CDR3 comprises 15 residues. CDR3 amino acids: CASSTPAGGTQPQHF. CDR3 DNA: TGTGCCAGCAGTACACCAGCCGGGGGGACTCAGCCCCAGCATTTT.

There are a few counts of this clonotype. The chain uses TRBV20-1 and TRBJ1-2; tentatively, D is TRBD1 (5 bases). In germline, CDR1 is DFQATT, CDR2 SNEGSKA (reference sequence). The CDR3 has 12 amino acids. V lost 4 bases to trimming and J lost 8 bases, with 14 bases between them. DNA for the CDR3: TGCAGTGCTACCCCGCAGGGACGAGGCTACACCTTC. Translating gives CSATPQGRGYTF.

This clonotype was seen a handful of times. The chain couples TRBV27 to TRBJ2-7; D is perhaps TRBD2 (5 bases). Between the trimmed V and J ends, which lost 6 bases and 3 bases, there was a span of 9 bases. The length of the CDR3 is 12 residues. CDR1 is MNHEY, CDR2 SMNVEV, per germline (reference sequence). The CDR3 reads CASRRGFYEQYF. The CDR3 DNA reads as TGTGCCAGCAGGCGAGGGTTCTACGAGCAGTACTTC.

The rearrangement joins TRBV7-2 to TRBJ2-5, with D possibly being TRBD2 (7 bases). CDR3 length equals 14 residues. CDR1 and CDR2 from the germline V gene are SGHTA and FQGNSA. Trimming pared 5 bases from V and 4 bases from J, leaving 14 bases between. Here the CDR3 reads CASSPQGRAETQYF. CDR3 coding DNA: TGTGCCAGCAGCCCCCAGGGGAGGGCAGAGACCCAGTACTTC.

The V call is TRBV25-1, the J call TRBJ2-7; no reliable D call. Germline V gives CDR1 MGHDK, CDR2 SYGVNS. The CDR3 is made up of 13 amino acids. Between the trimmed V and J ends, which lost 1 base and 6 bases, there was a span of 10 bases. Written as DNA, the CDR3 is TGTGCCAGCAGTGAATTTAGCTCGGGCGAGCAGTACTTC. Its translation: CASSEFSSGEQYF.

The chain uses TRBV7-2 and TRBJ2-7; no clear D gene. The CDR3 loop spans 15 amino acids. Per the germline V gene, CDR1 is SGHTA and CDR2 is FQGNSA. With 5 bases removed from V and 6 bases from J, the gap between germline ends came to 20 bases. CDR3 sequence: CASSMPPFLGSEQYF. For the CDR3, the DNA is TGTGCCAGCAGCATGCCTCCCTTCCTAGGATCCGAGCAGTACTTC.

This clonotype was detected ten times or more. V is TRBV3-1 and J is TRBJ2-5; no definite D call. Trimming shortened V by 1 base and J by 4 bases, and 4 bases separated the two germline ends. The CDR3 has 12 residues. Germline values: CDR1 LGHDT, CDR2 YNNKEL (reference sequence). CDR3 coding DNA: TGTGCCAGCAGCCAAGTATCAGAGACCCAGTACTTC. The encoded protein is CASSQVSETQYF.

The chain uses TRBV7-2 and TRBJ2-7; TRBD2 matches 8 bases. Germline V gives CDR1 SGHTA, CDR2 FQGNSA. The CDR3 length is 14 residues. V lost 6 bases, J lost 9 bases, and 13 bases stayed unmatched. CDR3 nucleotide sequence: TGTGCCAGCAGTACCGGGACTAGACCGTTCATGCAGTACTTC. Its protein product is CASSTGTRPFMQYF.

This clonotype was detected many times. The rearrangement links TRBV5-5 to TRBJ2-3; tentative D call: TRBD2 (6 bases). Germline CDR1 reads SGHKS; CDR2 reads YYEKEE (reference sequence). This CDR3 is built from 15 residues. The V end was cut by 10 bases, the J end by 1 base, with 19 bases between. The CDR3 nucleotides read TGTGCCGGAAAGAAACGGGACTCCCGCACAGATACGCAGTATTTT. This gives the protein CAGKKRDSRTDTQYF.

This chain connects TRBV20-1 to TRBJ2-1; D may be TRBD2 (6 bases). CDR3 length equals 12 residues. V gave up 3 bases and J gave up 8 bases, with 11 bases separating them. Germline CDR1 and CDR2: DFQATT and SNEGSKA (reference sequence). The CDR3 DNA is TGCAGTGCTAGCACTAGCATCCATGAGCAGTTCTTC. Translated: CSASTSIHEQFF.

This clonotype came up many times. The rearrangement joins TRBV5-5 to TRBJ2-1, with D perhaps matching TRBD2 (6 bases). The V end lost 4 bases, the J end lost 15 bases, and 17 bases lay between the germline ends. The CDR3 runs to 12 residues. Germline-derived CDR1 and CDR2 are SGHKS and YYEKEE (reference sequence). CDR3 in amino acids: CASSPWGGARFF. CDR3 nucleotide sequence: TGTGCCAGCAGCCCCTGGGGAGGAGCGCGGTTCTTC.

To note about this clonotype: The junction and the germline gene differ at one end; a read error may be behind it. CDR3 in amino acids: CASRTGEMFF. The CDR3 DNA follows: TGCGCCAGCCGCACCGGGGAGATGTTTTTT. The chain uses TRBV5-1 and TRBJ2-2; the D gene is possibly TRBD2 (5 bases). This CDR3 is built from 10 residues. CDR1 SGHRS and CDR2 YFSETQ come from the germline V gene. Filled out from reference TRBV5-1 and TRBJ2-2, the complete variable domain reads KAGVTQTPRYLIKTRGQQVTLSCSPISGHRSVSWYQQTPGQGLQFLFEYFSETQRNKGNFPGRFSGRQFSNSRSEMNVSTLELGDSALYLCASRTGEMFFGEGSRLTVL.

On this clonotype: A junction end diverges from the germline sequence, so it may reflect a read error. The chain is built from TRBV7-7 and TRBJ2-1; 10 bases align to TRBD2. This CDR3 spans 13 amino acids. Germline CDR1 SSHAT, CDR2 FNYEAQ (reference sequence). The CDR3 here is CASSLQAGGKQFF. CDR3 nucleotide sequence: TGTGCTAGCAGCTTGCAAGCGGGAGGGAAGCAGTTCTTC.

The chain carries TRBV7-2 and TRBJ2-7; D might be TRBD1 (6 bases). Trimming cost V 2 bases and J 4 bases, with 15 bases left between them. Germline values: CDR1 SGHTA, CDR2 FQGNSA. CDR3 length: 15 amino acids. CDR3 nucleotides: TGTGCCAGCAGCTTATCAGTCAGGGGTCCATACGAGCAGTACTTC. Translated: CASSLSVRGPYEQYF.